Reported below is one T cell receptor beta chain. Compared with germline, one end of the junction differs, possibly owing to a read error. PCR was performed a second time for about 7 to 11 cycles using a sample-barcoded 5' primer and a J-beta primer mix. Per sample, CDR3-containing paired-end reads numbered at least 2.5 million. Via MiXCR, TCRdb re-called the 5' RACE reads, giving one row per CDR3 protein. The data contain around 1,000,000 distinct CDR3 sequences, under 30% of them singletons. The data belong to a study of blood T cells in healthy people across ages. CDR3 length equals 16 residues. Germline V gene data show CDR1 as SGHAT and CDR2 as FQNNGV. In addition, the sample was reused for a study of T cells of mothers and their children. That report notes: Reads recorded for TCR beta CDR3 numbered over 8 million per mother and around 2.8 million per child. When mothers and children were related, their normalized repertoire overlap, which was always slightly higher, did not differ significantly from that of unrelated pairs.

The sample taken for sequencing was blood. The clonotype comes from a girl aged 2 to 9 in good health. The rearrangement uses TRBV11-2 and TRBJ1-5, with D possibly TRBD1 on 6 matching bases. The CDR3 loop reads CASSSLSGGRGQPQHF. CDR3 in DNA: TGTGCCAGCAGCTCCCTGTCCGGGGGCCGGGGGCAGCCCCAGCACTTT.